These T cell receptor beta chains were read from a single sample in a study of blood T cell repertoires in COVID-19. The method was immunoSEQ multiplex PCR; TCRdb's version includes in-frame clones alone and lacks a portion of them. The sample holds more than 400,000 clones, 90% seen once. Sequencing was done on a sample of PBMCs or T cells enriched from blood (not recorded which). Receptors were obtained from a man aged 18 to 30 who had recovered from COVID-19. Both conserved end residues are part of each CDR3. Each record gives: D gene, J gene, clone size, V gene, CDR3 protein, CDR3 DNA. A D gene is named only where the DNA matches it firmly. Clone size, where shown, is once, few, many, or a class for clones that have expanded.

TRBD1 | TRBJ1-4 | . | TRBV7-9 | CASGRDSNEKLFF | TGTGCCAGCGGCCGGGACAGTAATGAAAAACTGTTTTTT
. | TRBJ2-2 | few | TRBV5-1 | CASSPRSANTGELFF | TGCGCCAGCAGCCCTAGATCAGCGAACACCGGGGAGCTGTTTTTT
TRBD1 | TRBJ2-7 | . | TRBV19 | CASSINEGAEQYF | TGTGCCAGTAGTATCAACGAGGGGGCCGAGCAGTACTTC
. | TRBJ2-1 | once | TRBV27 | CASSLGGGYNEQFF | TGTGCCAGCAGTTTAGGAGGCGGATACAATGAGCAGTTCTTC
. | TRBJ1-3 | . | TRBV5-1 | CASSPGWGDGSSGNTIYF | TGCGCCAGCAGCCCCGGGTGGGGAGACGGCAGCTCTGGAAACACCATATATTTT
TRBD2 | TRBJ2-1 | . | TRBV5-1 | CASSQGTSGVSWKFF | TGCGCCAGCAGCCAAGGGACTAGCGGGGTATCGTGGAAGTTCTTC
. | TRBJ1-2 | . | TRBV28 | CAVAQLGYTF | TGTGCCGTAGCGCAGCTCGGCTACACCTTC
. | TRBJ2-1 | . | TRBV12-3/TRBV12-4 | CASSLSDSNEQFF | TGTGCCAGCAGTTTGTCGGACAGCAATGAGCAGTTCTTC
. | TRBJ2-1 | . | TRBV5-8 | CASRGGRSSYNEQFF | TGTGCCAGCAGGGGGGGTCGTAGCTCCTACAATGAGCAGTTCTTC
TRBD1 | TRBJ1-1 | . | TRBV3-1/TRBV3-2 | CASSQGQRNTEAFF | TGTGCCAGCAGCCAGGGACAGCGGAACACTGAAGCTTTCTTT
. | TRBJ2-2 | . | TRBV5-1 | CASSENDRTRPGELFF | TGCGCCAGCAGCGAAAATGACAGGACTCGGCCGGGGGAGCTGTTTTTT
TRBD2 | TRBJ2-1 | once | TRBV28 | CASPPVGLAGRNYNEQFF | TGTGCCTCCCCCCCCGTGGGACTAGCGGGACGAAACTACAATGAGCAGTTCTTC
. | TRBJ1-4 | . | TRBV6-4 | CASSTVIGEKLFF | TGTGCCAGCAGTACGGTGATCGGGGAAAAACTGTTTTTT
. | TRBJ1-1 | . | TRBV3-1/TRBV3-2 | CASSQDRDVAEAFF | TGTGCCAGCAGCCAAGACAGGGATGTAGCTGAAGCTTTCTTT
. | TRBJ1-3 | . | TRBV14 | CASSQYLSSGNTIYF | TGTGCCAGCAGCCAATATCTGAGCTCTGGAAACACCATATATTTT
TRBD1 | TRBJ1-2 | . | TRBV4-1 | CASSTWDRNYGYTF | TGCGCCAGCAGCACTTGGGACAGGAACTATGGCTACACCTTC
TRBD2 | TRBJ2-7 | once | TRBV28 | CASSFPGTSGRVAQYF | TGTGCCAGCAGTTTCCCCGGGACTAGCGGGAGGGTAGCGCAGTACTTC
. | TRBJ2-1 | once | TRBV6-4 | CASSVFDSPTYNEQFF | TGTGCCAGCAGTGTATTCGACTCACCCACCTACAATGAGCAGTTCTTC
TRBD1 | TRBJ2-5 | . | TRBV19 | CASSMTGIGQETQYF | TGTGCCAGTAGTATGACAGGGATAGGCCAAGAGACCCAGTACTTC
. | TRBJ2-5 | . | TRBV11-2 | CASSFHSGVQETQYF | TGTGCCAGCAGCTTTCATAGCGGAGTCCAAGAGACCCAGTACTTC
. | TRBJ1-2 | . | TRBV19 | CASSQGFKDYGYTF | TGTGCCAGTAGCCAGGGTTTTAAGGACTATGGCTACACCTTC
TRBD1 | TRBJ1-6 | . | TRBV19 | CASSRGQGGTSSYNSPLHF | TGTGCCAGTAGCCGGGGACAGGGCGGGACGAGCTCCTATAATTCACCCCTCCACTTT
TRBD2 | TRBJ2-2 | . | TRBV29-1 | CSVEAGLAGTGELFF | TGCAGCGTTGAAGCGGGTCTAGCGGGCACCGGGGAGCTGTTTTTT
TRBD2 | TRBJ2-7 | . | TRBV2 | CASRGLSGTPHEQYF | TGTGCCAGCAGGGGACTTAGCGGGACCCCCCACGAGCAGTACTTC
TRBD2 | TRBJ2-3 | few | TRBV29-1 | CSVEGLLAGGFKPGQYF | TGCAGCGTTGAAGGGCTCTTGGCGGGGGGATTCAAACCTGGGCAGTATTTT
. | TRBJ1-2 | . | TRBV9 | CASSITGQSSAYGYTF | TGTGCCAGCAGCATAACAGGACAGTCAAGCGCCTATGGCTACACCTTC
. | TRBJ2-1 | . | TRBV6-6 | CASRPRVSIYNEQFF | TGTGCCAGCAGGCCCCGGGTCTCAATTTACAATGAGCAGTTCTTC
TRBD2 | TRBJ2-7 | few | TRBV7-3 | CASSSDGTSFYEQYF | TGTGCCAGCAGCTCAGACGGGACTAGCTTCTACGAGCAGTACTTC